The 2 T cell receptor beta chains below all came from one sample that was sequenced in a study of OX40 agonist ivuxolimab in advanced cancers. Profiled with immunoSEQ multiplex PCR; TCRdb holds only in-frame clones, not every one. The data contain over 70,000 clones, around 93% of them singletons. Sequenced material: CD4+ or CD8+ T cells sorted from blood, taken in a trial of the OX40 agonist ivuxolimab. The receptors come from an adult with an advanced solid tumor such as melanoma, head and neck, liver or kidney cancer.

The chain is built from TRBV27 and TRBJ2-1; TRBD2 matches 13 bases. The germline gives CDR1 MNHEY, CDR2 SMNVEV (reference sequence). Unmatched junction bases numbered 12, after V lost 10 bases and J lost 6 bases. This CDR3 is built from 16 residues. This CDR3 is CATRRLAGGQFNEQFF. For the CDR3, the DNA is TGTGCCACCCGGCGACTAGCGGGGGGCCAATTCAATGAGCAGTTCTTC.

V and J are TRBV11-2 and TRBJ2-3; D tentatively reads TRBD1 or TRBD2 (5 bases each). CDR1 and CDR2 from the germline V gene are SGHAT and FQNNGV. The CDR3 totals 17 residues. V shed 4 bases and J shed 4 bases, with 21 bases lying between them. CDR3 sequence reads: CASSYHLGTPRSDTQYF. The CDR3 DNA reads TGTGCCAGCAGCTACCACCTCGGGACCCCGAGGTCAGATACGCAGTATTTT.